Listed below are T cell receptor beta chains from one sample, sequenced in a study of T cell clonotyping in hematopoietic cell transplantation. Clones were read by immunoSEQ multiplex PCR, and TCRdb kept only the in-frame ones, dropping some. The profile covers approximately 44,000 clones, with about four fifths appearing a single time and 5% to 6.5% taken by the ten largest. Sequencing was performed on peripheral blood mononuclear cells, taken before stem cell transplant. The receptor source for this set is a man in his fifties or sixties with myelodysplastic syndrome. Some clones in this sample may be carry-over from other donors' samples. Each CDR3 is given with its conserved first and last residue. D genes are given only for firm matches. Not every row has a clone size; where given, it reads once, few, many or a size class.

v_call	d_call	clone_size	j_call	cdr3_nt	cdr3_aa
TRBV14	TRBD1	few	TRBJ1-2	TGTGCCAGCAGCCAACGGGACAGAACGGGTGGCTACACCTTC	CASSQRDRTGGYTF
TRBV28	-	few	TRBJ2-1	TGTGCCAGCACCCCTGGCGGAGGGCCCAGCCTTACCTACAATGAGCAGTTCTTC	CASTPGGGPSLTYNEQFF
TRBV27	TRBD1	-	TRBJ2-3	TGTGCCAGCAGGGCCGGCAGGGGGACAAATACGCAGTATTTT	CASRAGRGTNTQYF
TRBV28	-	-	TRBJ2-2	TGTGCCAGCACCCCAAGAAGGCTAGCAGGGACCGGGGAGCTGTTTTTT	CASTPRRLAGTGELFF
TRBV7-9	TRBD1	-	TRBJ1-1	TGTGCCAGCAGCGACAGGGGGCCTCACACTGAAGCTTTCTTT	CASSDRGPHTEAFF
TRBV28	TRBD1	-	TRBJ1-1	TGTGCCAGCAGTTTGTGGGACAGGGTAAACACTGAAGCTTTCTTT	CASSLWDRVNTEAFF
TRBV28	-	-	TRBJ1-4	TGTGCCAGCAGTTTATTGCTGGGGGGGGGAAGCGGTGAAAAACTGTTTTTT	CASSLLLGGGSGEKLFF
TRBV29-1	-	-	TRBJ1-1	TGCAGCGTGGATGTCGCCGCGGCGGCTTTCTTT	CSVDVAAAAFF
TRBV2	TRBD1	-	TRBJ1-2	TGTGCCAGCAGGCTCCCGTTGACAGGGTCTTATGGCTACACCTTC	CASRLPLTGSYGYTF
TRBV5-1	-	-	TRBJ1-1	TGCGCCAGCAGCTTCGGTCGGAACACTGAAGCTTTCTTT	CASSFGRNTEAFF
TRBV29-1	TRBD1	once	TRBJ2-7	TGCAGCGTTGACGTGGACAGGGGTGGCGAGCAGTACTTC	CSVDVDRGGEQYF
TRBV25-1	TRBD1	-	TRBJ1-1	TGTGCCAGCAGTGAGGGACAGGTTCTAGTGAACACTGAAGCTTTCTTT	CASSEGQVLVNTEAFF
TRBV5-1	-	few	TRBJ2-2	TGCGCCAGCAGCTTGGAGGCAGCCGGGGAGCTGTTTTTT	CASSLEAAGELFF
TRBV10-3	-	-	TRBJ1-1	TGTGCCATCAGTGAGCGGGATCGCACTGAAGCTTTCTTT	CAISERDRTEAFF
TRBV6-5	TRBD1	-	TRBJ1-6	TGTGCCAGCAGTTTAGACAGGGGTACAAATTCACCCCTCCACTTT	CASSLDRGTNSPLHF
TRBV18	TRBD1	-	TRBJ1-6	TGTGCCAGCTCACCACAGGGGACAGGAAATTCACCCCTCCACTTT	CASSPQGTGNSPLHF
TRBV29-1	-	once	TRBJ2-3	TGCAGCGTTGATTCACGGGACGGGTCAGATACGCAGTATTTT	CSVDSRDGSDTQYF
TRBV10-1	-	-	TRBJ2-3	TGCGCCAGCAGTGAGTTTTGGGTCGATACGCAGTATTTT	CASSEFWVDTQYF